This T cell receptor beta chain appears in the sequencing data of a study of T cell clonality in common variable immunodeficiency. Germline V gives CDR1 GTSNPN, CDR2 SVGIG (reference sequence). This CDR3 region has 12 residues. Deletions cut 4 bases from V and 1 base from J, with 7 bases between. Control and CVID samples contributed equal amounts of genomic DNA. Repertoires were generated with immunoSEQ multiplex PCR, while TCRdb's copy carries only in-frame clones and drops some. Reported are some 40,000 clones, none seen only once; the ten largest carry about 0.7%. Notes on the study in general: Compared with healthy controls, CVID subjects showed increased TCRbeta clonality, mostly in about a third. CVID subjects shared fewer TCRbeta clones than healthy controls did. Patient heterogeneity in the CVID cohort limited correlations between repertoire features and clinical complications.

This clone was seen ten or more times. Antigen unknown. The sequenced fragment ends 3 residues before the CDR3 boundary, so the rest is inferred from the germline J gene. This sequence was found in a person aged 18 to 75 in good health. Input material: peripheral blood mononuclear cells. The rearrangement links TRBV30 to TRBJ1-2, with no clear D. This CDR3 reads CAWKLDNYGYTF. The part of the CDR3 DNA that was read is TGTGCCTGGAAACTCGATAACTATGGC.